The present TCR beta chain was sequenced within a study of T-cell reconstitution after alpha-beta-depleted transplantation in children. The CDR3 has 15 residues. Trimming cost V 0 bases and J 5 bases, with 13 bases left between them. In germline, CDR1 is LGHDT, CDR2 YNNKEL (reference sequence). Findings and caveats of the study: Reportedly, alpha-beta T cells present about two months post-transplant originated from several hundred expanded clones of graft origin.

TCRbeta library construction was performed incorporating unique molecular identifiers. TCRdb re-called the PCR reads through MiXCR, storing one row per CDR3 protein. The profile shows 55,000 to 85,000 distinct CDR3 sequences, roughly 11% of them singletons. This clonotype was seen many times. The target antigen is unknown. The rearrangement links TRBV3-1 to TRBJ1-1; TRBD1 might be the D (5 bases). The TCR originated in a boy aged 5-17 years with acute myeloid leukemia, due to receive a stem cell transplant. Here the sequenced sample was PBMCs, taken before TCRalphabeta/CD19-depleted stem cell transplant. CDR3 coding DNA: TGTGCCAGCAGCCAAGAATGGGGGGGAAGAACTGAAGCTTTCTTT. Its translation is CASSQEWGGRTEAFF.